The subject of this entry is one T cell receptor beta chain. No antigen is known for it. Base qualities are not provided; no much larger clone lies one nucleotide away. Genomic DNA was isolated from the sorted cells so that the TCRbeta CDR3 region could be sequenced. TCRbeta CDR3 regions were sequenced using the immunoSEQ Assay. TCRdb retrieved this table from immuneACCESS and kept in-frame rearrangements only. Not all clones are present; in checked studies, unresolved V genes account for under half, and no reason is known for the remainder. The sample table holds approximately 76,000 clones, of which about 89% were seen once. The biggest ten clones account for around 13% of the sample. Patients with autoimmune disease history or receiving systemic immunosuppression were excluded from the trial. Peripheral blood for TCR sequencing was collected from all dose cohorts at baseline, on cycle 4 day 1, and on cycle 7 day 1. The samples were taken from a phase I, first-in-human, multicenter, open-label dose-escalation trial of ivuxolimab. The trial enrolled adults with locally advanced or metastatic head and neck squamous cell, hepatocellular, melanoma or renal cell carcinoma. CD4+ and CD8+ T cells were sorted separately from peripheral blood before TCR sequencing.

This specimen comes from a study of OX40 agonist ivuxolimab in advanced cancers. Regarding the research as a whole: The costimulatory receptor OX40 (CD134) was targeted by ivuxolimab, a fully human IgG2 agonistic monoclonal antibody. Intravenous ivuxolimab was administered to patients every 2 weeks at six dose levels: 0.01, 0.1, 0.3, 1.5, 3 and 10 mg/kg. Of the roughly 52 patients in dose escalation, about 20 had hepatocellular carcinoma, roughly 15 had melanoma, 9 had renal cell carcinoma and 9 had head and neck cancer. In the dose-escalation cohort, roughly 80% of patients were male, and the mean age was roughly 60 years, with a range of about 20 to 90. Patients were allowed to have had prior anti-PD-1, anti-PD-L1 or anti-CTLA-4 therapy, and around 37% of the dose-escalation patients had previously received checkpoint inhibitors. Partial responses occurred in three dose-escalation patients: two with cutaneous melanoma and one with hepatocellular carcinoma. The point of sequencing TCRbeta in the periphery was to test whether ivuxolimab changed TCR sequence diversity and drove clonal T-cell expansion. The monotherapy dose-escalation portion (N ≈ 52 patients) of the phase I ivuxolimab trial is reported in the paper.

The investigation overall reported the following: Low levels of normalized T-cell clonal expansion were also seen in some patients who did not respond. In the 0.1-3.0 mg/kg groups, partial responders had among the lowest normalized peripheral clonal expansion, particularly in CD8+ T cells. At doses of 0.1 to 3.0 mg/kg, clonal expansion of both CD4+ and CD8+ blood T cells was observed from baseline to week 6. After ivuxolimab, more expanded clones were found on average in CD8+ T cells than in CD4+ T cells. The antigen specificity of the peripheral T cells that underwent clonal expansion was not determined.

From cysteine to phenylalanine, the CDR3 is 13 amino acids long. CDR3 DNA only is kept here, 39 bases in frame from base 1. Trimming costs V 4 bases and J 0 bases, and their ends lie 4 bases apart. The CDR1 and CDR2 encoded by the germline V gene are MNHNS and SASEGT. Sequenced material: CD4+ or CD8+ T cells sorted from blood, taken in a trial of the OX40 agonist ivuxolimab. The chain employs TRBV6-1 and TRBJ2-1, with no confident D gene call. The sequence was collected from an adult with an advanced solid tumor such as melanoma, head and neck, liver or kidney cancer. The nucleotides are TGTGCCAGCAGTGGGGACTCCTACAATGAGCAGTTCTTC. This is translated as CASSGDSYNEQFF.